This is a list of T cell receptor beta chains from one sample in a study of cytomegalovirus exposure and HLA in healthy donors. Sequencing was performed with immunoSEQ multiplex PCR; in TCRdb, only in-frame clones are kept and a portion is missing. The sample includes 130,000 to 150,000 clones, 80% to 85% of them seen just once. The material sequenced was PBMCs. Receptor source: a woman aged 30 to 39 in good health and CMV-seronegative. Each CDR3 is given with its conserved first and last residue. A D gene is named only where the DNA matches it firmly. Only part of the rows carry a size: once, few, many, or a class if the clone is expanded.

size	V	J	D	CDR3	DNA
few	TRBV6-4	TRBJ2-2	TRBD2	CASSDFKREWVTGELFF	TGTGCCAGCAGTGACTTCAAGCGGGAGTGGGTCACCGGGGAGCTGTTTTTT
.	TRBV7-9	TRBJ1-4	.	CASSPGEGQEKLFF	TGTGCCAGCAGCCCCGGGGAGGGGCAGGAAAAACTGTTTTTT
once	TRBV7-7	TRBJ1-4	.	CASSLGLGANGEKLFF	TGTGCCAGCAGCTTAGGTCTGGGGGCAAATGGGGAAAAACTGTTTTTT
.	TRBV7-8	TRBJ1-2	.	CASSLQGMADYGYTF	TGTGCCAGCAGCTTACAGGGGATGGCAGACTATGGCTACACCTTC
.	TRBV5-1	TRBJ2-5	.	CASSLVLSETQYF	TGCGCCAGCAGCTTGGTGCTATCGGAGACCCAGTACTTC
once	TRBV6-5	TRBJ1-3	.	CASSPRGVAGNTIYF	TGTGCCAGCAGTCCGCGCGGGGTTGCTGGAAACACCATATATTTT
once	TRBV5-1	TRBJ2-5	TRBD2	CASKTLGTSGGKTQYF	TGCGCCAGCAAAACCTTGGGGACTAGCGGGGGAAAGACCCAGTACTTC
once	TRBV5-1	TRBJ2-6	.	CASSLETGKFGANVLTF	TGCGCCAGCAGCTTGGAGACAGGCAAGTTCGGGGCCAACGTCCTGACTTTC
.	TRBV7-3	TRBJ2-1	TRBD1	CASSLGQGAVNEQFF	TGTGCCAGCAGCTTGGGACAGGGGGCGGTCAATGAGCAGTTCTTC
.	TRBV7-3	TRBJ2-1	.	CASSLGGDSYNEQFF	TGTGCCAGCAGCTTAGGCGGGGATTCCTACAATGAGCAGTTCTTC
once	TRBV7-8	TRBJ2-5	.	CASSLGRVGETQYF	TGTGCCAGCAGCTTAGGCAGGGTGGGGGAGACCCAGTACTTC
few	TRBV5-1	TRBJ2-3	.	CASSLVADTQYF	TGCGCCAGCAGCTTGGTCGCAGATACGCAGTATTTT
.	TRBV30	TRBJ2-5	TRBD2	CAWDQTSGRRMETQYF	TGTGCCTGGGATCAGACTAGCGGGAGGAGGATGGAGACCCAGTACTTC
once	TRBV11-2	TRBJ1-2	.	CASSPRGAGYGYTF	TGTGCCAGCAGCCCCCGGGGGGCAGGGTATGGCTACACCTTC
.	TRBV10-3	TRBJ2-7	TRBD1	CASRTGTDEQYF	TGTGCCTCCCGGACAGGGACGGACGAGCAGTACTTC
.	TRBV29-1	TRBJ1-2	TRBD1	CSVNRGLGGYTF	TGCAGCGTTAACAGGGGGCTGGGTGGCTACACCTTC
.	TRBV5-1	TRBJ1-1	.	CASSLEGDGTTEAFF	TGCGCCAGCAGCTTGGAGGGGGACGGGACCACTGAAGCTTTCTTT
few	TRBV6-5	TRBJ2-2	TRBD2	CASSSSGGVLTGELFF	TGTGCCAGCAGTTCTAGCGGGGGGGTTCTCACCGGGGAGCTGTTTTTT
.	TRBV10-2	TRBJ2-3	TRBD2	CASSRLPGGAVADTQYF	TGCGCCAGCAGCCGACTCCCCGGGGGGGCAGTGGCAGATACGCAGTATTTT
.	TRBV2	TRBJ2-2	TRBD1	CASSGTGFTGELFF	TGTGCCAGCTCCGGGACAGGATTCACCGGGGAGCTGTTTTTT
.	TRBV4-3	TRBJ1-2	.	CASSQGSGTLYGYTF	TGCGCCAGCAGCCAAGGTAGCGGCACCCTCTATGGCTACACCTTC
.	TRBV15	TRBJ2-3	TRBD2	CATSNGAGGPGNTQYF	TGTGCCACCAGCAATGGGGCGGGAGGGCCCGGGAATACGCAGTATTTT
.	TRBV9	TRBJ2-5	.	CASSVGREAQYF	TGTGCCAGCAGCGTAGGGAGGGAAGCCCAGTACTTC
.	TRBV5-1	TRBJ2-3	.	CASSGPAARTDTQYF	TGCGCCAGCAGCGGCCCCGCGGCCCGCACAGATACGCAGTATTTT
once	TRBV27	TRBJ1-2	TRBD1	CASTPDRARDYGYTF	TGTGCCAGCACTCCGGACAGGGCGCGGGACTATGGCTACACCTTC
.	TRBV6-6	TRBJ2-7	.	CASSQRQAPHYEQYF	TGTGCCAGCAGTCAGCGACAGGCCCCCCACTACGAGCAGTACTTC
.	TRBV30	TRBJ1-2	TRBD1	CAWSKGQGKGYTF	TGTGCCTGGAGTAAGGGACAGGGAAAAGGCTACACCTTC
few	TRBV11-2	TRBJ2-1	.	CASSQGVHSGEQFF	TGTGCCAGCAGCCAAGGTGTGCATTCGGGTGAGCAGTTCTTC
.	TRBV7-2	TRBJ2-7	TRBD2	CASSLDWGGSGREQYF	TGTGCCAGCAGCTTAGATTGGGGGGGGAGTGGGCGCGAGCAGTACTTC
once	TRBV10-2	TRBJ2-7	.	CASGSGVAYEQYF	TGCGCCAGCGGGTCAGGGGTGGCCTACGAGCAGTACTTC
.	TRBV25-1	TRBJ1-2	TRBD1	CASSDSPDRAPPNYGYTF	TGTGCCAGCAGTGATAGCCCGGACAGGGCCCCTCCTAACTATGGCTACACCTTC
.	TRBV7-2	TRBJ1-2	.	CASRWGDRGYTF	TGTGCCAGCCGATGGGGAGACAGGGGCTACACCTTC
.	TRBV7-9	TRBJ2-5	.	CASSLGLRETQYF	TGTGCCAGCAGCTTGGGACTTCGAGAGACCCAGTACTTC
.	TRBV27	TRBJ2-7	TRBD2	CASSPTGTSGRYEQYF	TGTGCCAGCAGCCCAACCGGGACTAGCGGGAGATACGAGCAGTACTTC
.	TRBV7-8	TRBJ1-1	TRBD1	CASSLWDRETEAFF	TGTGCCAGCAGCTTATGGGACAGGGAGACTGAAGCTTTCTTT
.	TRBV2	TRBJ1-5	.	CASKDSYQPQHF	TGTGCCAGCAAAGACAGCTATCAGCCCCAGCATTTT
once	TRBV5-1	TRBJ1-1	TRBD1	CASSLFGTGEFNEAFF	TGCGCCAGCAGCTTGTTTGGGACAGGGGAGTTCAATGAAGCTTTCTTT
.	TRBV6-1	TRBJ1-1	.	CASSEARTKAEAFF	TGTGCCAGCAGTGAAGCACGGACAAAGGCTGAAGCTTTCTTT
.	TRBV2	TRBJ2-7	.	CASSTAYEQYF	TGTGCCAGTTCGACAGCCTACGAGCAGTACTTC
.	TRBV7-9	TRBJ2-3	.	CASSFGTDTQYF	TGTGCCAGCAGCTTCGGCACAGATACGCAGTATTTT
.	TRBV7-7	TRBJ2-1	TRBD1	CASSVGTGFHEQFF	TGTGCCAGCAGTGTGGGGACAGGGTTCCATGAGCAGTTCTTC
few	TRBV7-2	TRBJ1-6	TRBD1	CASSLEGARSYNSPLHF	TGTGCCAGCAGCTTAGAGGGGGCGCGTTCCTATAATTCACCCCTCCACTTT
few	TRBV13	TRBJ1-1	TRBD1	CASSWGTGNTEAFF	TGTGCCAGCAGCTGGGGGACAGGGAACACTGAAGCTTTCTTT
.	TRBV30	TRBJ1-4	.	CAWSLGGSNEKLFF	TGTGCCTGGAGTTTAGGGGGATCTAATGAAAAACTGTTTTTT
.	TRBV7-2	TRBJ1-1	.	CASSLVGANTEAFF	TGTGCCAGCAGCTTAGTAGGGGCGAACACTGAAGCTTTCTTT
.	TRBV6-5	TRBJ2-5	.	CASATSLGETQYF	TGTGCCAGCGCCACTAGTTTGGGAGAGACCCAGTACTTC
.	TRBV7-9	TRBJ1-1	.	CASRSGARGEAFF	TGTGCCAGCAGGTCAGGGGCACGGGGTGAAGCTTTCTTT